The sequence of this T cell receptor (beta chain) was determined in a study of blood T cells in healthy people across ages (dated by TCRdb to between 2014 and 2017). Turning to the overall study: In model experiments, template switching captured about one uniquely barcoded TCR beta cDNA molecule for every two T cells. Four age groups were formed from the donors: young (average approximately 15 years), middle-aged (around 39), aged (over 55) and long-lived (82). The study analyzed two additional independent replicas of 1 million unique cDNA reads from the same blood draw for two donors, one aged 18 to 30 and one aged 80 or older. Age-related changes in TCR beta repertoire diversity were measured in the study by deep sequencing normalized with unique cDNA molecular identifiers. To avoid experimental bias, donors of different ages were distributed randomly across sequencing lanes. What the authors observed across the whole study: There was a strong correlation between observed TCR beta diversity and the percentage of naive T cells measured by flow cytometry. Estimates of total diversity based on one million sequenced T cells were considered lower bounds and underestimates. As age increased, observed TCR beta diversity per million T cells dropped in a roughly linear way, and a significant reduction was already evident by age 40. Because profiling used bulk unsorted PBMCs, naive and antigen-experienced compartments could not be compared conclusively. The CMV infection status of donors was not known, potentially confounding age-related changes in expanded clonotypes. Compared with the aged group, more naive CD4+ T cells, fewer expanded clones and increased TCR diversity were shown by the long-lived group, suggesting age selection.

From a lookup of the germline V gene (reference sequence), CDR1 and CDR2 are DFQATT and SNEGSKA. From the cysteine up to the phenylalanine, the CDR3 has a length of 14 residues. Kept here is only the CDR3 DNA, which spans 42 bases and is read in frame from base 1. V gives up 1 base and J gives up 2 bases, and the segment between their germline ends measures 11 bases. Receptors were amplified or captured by 5' RACE. The reads were generated on an Illumina HiSeq 2500. A second PCR of roughly 7 to 11 cycles was performed with a sample-barcoded 5' primer and a J-beta primer mix. A template-switch 5' adaptor carrying 12 random nucleotides introduced a unique molecular identifier onto each TCR beta cDNA molecule. At least 2.5 million CDR3-containing paired-end reads were obtained from each sample. First-strand cDNA synthesis was performed from all RNA using the Mint cDNA synthesis kit, with priming by a TRBC-specific oligonucleotide. All cDNA was treated with uracil-DNA glycosylase and then went through a first 18-cycle PCR with the universal primers M1SS and BC2_uni_R. For the original study's pipeline: Normalization of each sample was performed by random selection of 1 million high-quality reads, each carrying a distinct molecular identifier. Instead of being binned into consensus sequences, reads that shared molecular identifiers were thrown out. MiTCR, with a Q25 quality threshold and the strictest error-elimination algorithm, was used for CDR3 identification, clonotype clustering and error correction. A nonparametric unseen species model using Euler transformation provided a lower-bound estimate of total TCR beta diversity. The public reads were run again by TCRdb, first through fastp at Q25 and then through MiXCR, and only productive beta chains were kept. Every entry covers one CDR3 protein and lists the most common genes and DNA from its rows. It is TCRdb's table, rather than the study itself, that gives the V and J calls and clone size. This sample holds more than 700,000 distinct CDR3 sequences; 53% were observed only once. Of the sample, approximately 40% is held by the ten largest clones.

The donors were 40 or so Caucasian individuals from Russia, aged roughly 6 to 100 years, who were systemically healthy. Roughly 9.5 milliliters of peripheral blood were drawn from each donor into EDTA-treated Vacutainer tubes. PBMCs were isolated by Ficoll-Paque density-gradient centrifugation, with at least 6.5 million obtained per sample. Trizol reagent was used to extract total RNA from PBMCs, with at least 5 micrograms per sample. The percentages of naive CD45RAhigh/CD27high T cells were determined by flow cytometry on a PBMC aliquot from every donor. This clonotype came up a few times. Its antigen remains undetermined. Base qualities are missing; no much larger clone stands one base away.

The chain employs TRBV20-1 and TRBJ1-1; the D gene is not confidently resolved. This receptor was identified in a man at least 80 years old in good health. Sequenced: blood. The CDR3 protein is CSARGPPRNTEAFF. DNA sequence: TGCAGTGCTAGAGGGCCCCCAAGAAACACTGAAGCTTTCTTT.